This T cell receptor beta chain was obtained from a study of CD8+CD57+ T cells in acquired aplastic anemia. Study background: Mean DNA quantity obtained from sorted CD4+ and CD8+ cells was about 3 ug.

At least ten counts were recorded for this clonotype. Its antigen is currently unknown. CDR3 and TCR beta VDJ profiling relied on a genomic DNA template. TCRdb analysed the reads with MiXCR anew, one entry per CDR3 protein. The sample contains 200,000 to 250,000 distinct CDR3 sequences, 30% to 35% of which appear only once. Study-level points and caveats: No significant difference in CD8+ Simpson's diversity was found between patients and controls. Patients and controls turned out to have roughly 29 CD8+ CDR3 sequences in common.

CDR3 length: 15 amino acids. V trimming: 7 bases; J trimming: 2 bases; junction bases outside the gene matches: 8. CDR1 and CDR2 from the germline V gene are SNHLY and FYNNEI. The sequence was collected from a human donor in good health, serving as a control. Sequenced material: sorted CD4+, CD8+, or CD8+CD57+ T cells (not recorded which) from PBMCs. This chain connects TRBV2 to TRBJ2-7; 10 positions agree with TRBD2. CDR3 sequence (DNA): TGTGCCAGCACCCCACTTCTAGCGGGGGCCTACGAGCAGTACTTC. Its protein product is CASTPLLAGAYEQYF.